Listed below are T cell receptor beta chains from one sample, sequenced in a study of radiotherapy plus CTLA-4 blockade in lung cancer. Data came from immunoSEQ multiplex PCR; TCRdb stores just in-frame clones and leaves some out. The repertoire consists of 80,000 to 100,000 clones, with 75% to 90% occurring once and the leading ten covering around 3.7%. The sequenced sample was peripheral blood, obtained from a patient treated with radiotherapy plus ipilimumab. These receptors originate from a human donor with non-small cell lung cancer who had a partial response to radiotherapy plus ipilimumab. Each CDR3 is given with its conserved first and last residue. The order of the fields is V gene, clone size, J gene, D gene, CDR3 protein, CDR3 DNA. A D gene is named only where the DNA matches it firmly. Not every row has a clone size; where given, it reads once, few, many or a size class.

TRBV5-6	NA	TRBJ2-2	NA	CASSARRTGYGAGELFF	TGTGCCAGCAGCGCCCGACGCACAGGGTACGGGGCCGGGGAGCTGTTTTTT
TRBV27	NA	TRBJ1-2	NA	CASSPRTDSPYGYTF	TGTGCCAGCAGTCCCCGGACAGATTCTCCCTATGGCTACACCTTC
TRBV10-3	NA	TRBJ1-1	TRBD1	CAISESWTGRNTEAFF	TGTGCCATCAGTGAGTCTTGGACAGGGAGAAACACTGAAGCTTTCTTT
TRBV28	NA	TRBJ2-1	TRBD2	CASSGSRLAGPQFF	TGTGCCAGCAGTGGGAGTCGACTAGCCGGGCCGCAGTTCTTC
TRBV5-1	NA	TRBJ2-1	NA	CASSLTLPRTNEQFF	TGCGCCAGCAGCTTAACTCTCCCCCGTACTAATGAGCAGTTCTTC
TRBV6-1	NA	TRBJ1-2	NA	CASSESTGKTYGYTF	TGTGCCAGCAGTGAGAGTACAGGGAAGACCTATGGCTACACCTTC
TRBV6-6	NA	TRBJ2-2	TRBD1	CASSYSTGALTGELFF	TGTGCCAGCAGTTACTCGACAGGGGCCTTGACCGGGGAGCTGTTTTTT
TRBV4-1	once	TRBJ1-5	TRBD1	CASSQDGQGSQPQHF	TGCGCCAGCAGCCAAGACGGACAGGGCAGTCAGCCCCAGCATTTT
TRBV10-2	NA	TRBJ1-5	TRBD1	CASRQGGYGNQPQHF	TGCGCCAGCAGACAGGGGGGATACGGCAATCAGCCCCAGCATTTT
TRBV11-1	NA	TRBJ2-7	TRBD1	CASRPRTGAYEQYF	TGTGCCAGCAGACCAAGGACAGGAGCCTACGAGCAGTACTTC
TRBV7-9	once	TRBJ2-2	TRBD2	CASSPASGRARTGELFF	TGTGCCAGCAGCCCAGCTAGCGGGAGGGCCCGTACCGGGGAGCTGTTTTTT
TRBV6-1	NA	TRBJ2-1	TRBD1	CASSGDRGIHEQFF	TGTGCCAGCAGTGGGGACAGGGGGATCCATGAGCAGTTCTTC
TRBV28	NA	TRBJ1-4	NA	CASSKQGIWYEKLFF	TGTGCCAGCAGCAAACAGGGAATTTGGTATGAAAAACTGTTTTTT
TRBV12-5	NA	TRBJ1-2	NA	CASGLSGTSGNGYTF	TGTGCTAGTGGTCTCTCGGGGACATCTGGGAATGGCTACACCTTC
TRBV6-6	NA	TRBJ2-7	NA	CASSYSGGSSYEQYF	TGTGCCAGCAGTTACTCGGGCGGGTCTTCCTACGAGCAGTACTTC
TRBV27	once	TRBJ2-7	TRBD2	CASSFGGSTYEQYF	TGTGCCAGCAGTTTTGGCGGGAGTACCTACGAGCAGTACTTC
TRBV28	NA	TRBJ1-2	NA	CASSFPPYGYTF	TGTGCCAGCAGTTTTCCTCCGTATGGCTACACCTTC
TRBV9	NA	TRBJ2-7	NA	CASSVAGEREQYF	TGTGCCAGCAGCGTAGCGGGGGAGAGAGAGCAGTACTTC
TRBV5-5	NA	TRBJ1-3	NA	CASSLYDRSSGNTIYF	TGTGCCAGCAGCTTGTACGACCGGAGCTCTGGAAACACCATATATTTT